This T cell receptor beta chain was sequenced for a study of CD8 T cells in Susac syndrome. When the RNA was reverse transcribed, random hexamers were used with an input of roughly 0.5 to 1 ug. TCRdb re-called the immunoSEQ multiplex PCR reads through MiXCR, storing one row per CDR3 protein. The profile shows roughly 140,000 distinct CDR3 sequences, nearly 97% of them singletons. J was trimmed by 6 bases and V by 1 base; bases with no gene match: 10. Germline V gene sequence: CDR1 SGDLS, CDR2 YYNGEE. The CDR3 sequence is 16 residues long. From blood CD8+ and CD4+ T cells, the TCR beta chain was sequenced.

The specimen was CD8+ T cells from PBMCs. This rearrangement joins TRBV9 to TRBJ1-2; 9 bases agree with TRBD1. This clonotype was obtained from a human donor with multiple sclerosis. CDR3 residues: CASSVSWTGVMDGYTF. In nucleotides, the CDR3 is TGTGCCAGCAGCGTAAGCTGGACAGGGGTGATGGATGGCTACACCTTC.